Each of the 9 T cell receptor beta chains below was sequenced from the same sample in a study of OX40 agonist ivuxolimab in advanced cancers. Library preparation used the immunoSEQ multiplex PCR assay. TCRdb provides this immuneACCESS table in a form limited to in-frame rearrangements. Some clones are lacking; in checked studies, under half of them reflect an unresolved V gene, and why the rest are absent is not known. The sample includes about 35,000 clones, with less than 80% observed a single time. The top ten hold 9.5% to 15% of the sample. The sample in question was CD4+ or CD8+ T cells sorted from blood, obtained in a trial of the OX40 agonist ivuxolimab. These receptors all stem from an adult with an advanced solid tumor such as melanoma, head and neck, liver or kidney cancer.

This clone was detected only once. CDR3 residues: CASRLSGSMNEQYF. CDR3 nucleotides: TGTGCCAGCAGACTTAGCGGGAGTATGAACGAGCAGTACTTC. The V call is TRBV27, the J call TRBJ2-7; TRBD2 matches at 9 bases. Trimming at V came to 6 bases and at J to 5 bases, leaving 8 bases not matched to a gene. The CDR3 runs to 14 residues. Germline V gene sequence: CDR1 MNHEY, CDR2 SMNVEV (reference sequence).

CDR3: CASSEGHLSADTQYF. The CDR3 nucleotides read TGTGCCAGCAGTGAAGGGCACCTCTCGGCAGATACGCAGTATTTT. V and J are TRBV6-1 and TRBJ2-3; D gene unclear. Germline-derived CDR1 and CDR2 are MNHNS and SASEGT. V lost 1 base and J 4 bases, leaving 12 bases between the germline ends. The CDR3 loop spans 15 amino acids.

This chain joins TRBV18 and TRBJ2-2; 9 positions match TRBD1. V lost 6 bases, J lost 5 bases, and 7 bases stayed unmatched. The CDR3 totals 15 residues. The V gene's germline CDR1 is KGHSH and CDR2 LQKENI. The DNA for the CDR3 is TGTGCCAGCTCTCCGGGACAGGGAACAACCGGGGAGCTGTTTTTT. Translating gives CASSPGQGTTGELFF. Using reference TRBV18 and TRBJ2-2 for the parts outside the CDR3, the full variable domain is NAGVMQNPRHLVRRRGQEARLRCSPMKGHSHVYWYRQLPEEGLKFMVYLQKENIIDESGMPKERFSAEFPKEGPSILRIQQVVRGDSAAYFCASSPGQGTTGELFFGEGSRLTVL.

In DNA form, the CDR3 reads TGTGCCAGCAGGACCGGGGGTTCCTACGAGCAGTACTTC. Translation: CASRTGGSYEQYF. The V call is TRBV28, the J call TRBJ2-5; D possibly corresponds to TRBD2 (6 bases). TRBJ2-7 matches the DNA end more closely, so the J call is doubtful. Looked up from germline, CDR1 is MDHEN and CDR2 is SYDVKM. The length of the CDR3 is 13 residues.

The chain has TRBV19 and TRBJ2-5; D gene ambiguous. Trimming took 3 bases from V and 2 from J, leaving 4 bases between them. The V gene's germline CDR1 is LNHDA and CDR2 SQIVND (reference sequence). This CDR3 contains 12 residues. CDR3 residues: CASSIRQETQYF. The CDR3 coding sequence is TGTGCCAGTAGTATCAGGCAAGAGACCCAGTACTTC.

V usage is TRBV5-1 and J usage is TRBJ2-3, with 7 bases identical to TRBD1. Germline V lookup: CDR1 SGHRS, CDR2 YFSETQ. The CDR3 runs 14 residues. V lost 5 bases, J lost 3 bases, and 6 bases stayed unmatched. CDR3 DNA sequence: TGCGCCAGCAGAACAGGGGCAAGGACAGATACGCAGTATTTT. This codes for CASRTGARTDTQYF.

The gene calls are TRBV7-6 and TRBJ1-1, with D hard to call. Germline values: CDR1 SGHVS, CDR2 FNYEAQ. This CDR3 region has 13 residues. The V end was cut by 4 bases, the J end by 3 bases, with 9 bases between. The CDR3 DNA reads as TGTGCCAGCAGCTCCCTAATAGACACTGAAGCTTTCTTT. This translates into CASSSLIDTEAFF.

The chain is built from TRBV29-1 and TRBJ2-5, with D possibly matching TRBD1 (6 bases). CDR3 length: 13 amino acids. From germline, CDR1 is SQVTM and CDR2 ANQGSEA. Deletions cut 0 bases from V and 7 bases from J, with 12 bases between. The CDR3 reads CSVEDRQAGTQYF. CDR3 sequence (DNA): TGCAGCGTTGAAGACCGACAGGCGGGGACCCAGTACTTC.

The V and J genes are TRBV28 and TRBJ2-7, with 7 bases that match TRBD2. CDR1 is MDHEN, CDR2 SYDVKM, per germline. The CDR3 contains 13 residues. V dropped 7 bases and J dropped 6; count of bases not matched to a gene: 9. The CDR3 region is CASIGGRAGEQYF. The CDR3 DNA follows: TGTGCCAGCATAGGCGGGAGAGCGGGCGAGCAGTACTTC.